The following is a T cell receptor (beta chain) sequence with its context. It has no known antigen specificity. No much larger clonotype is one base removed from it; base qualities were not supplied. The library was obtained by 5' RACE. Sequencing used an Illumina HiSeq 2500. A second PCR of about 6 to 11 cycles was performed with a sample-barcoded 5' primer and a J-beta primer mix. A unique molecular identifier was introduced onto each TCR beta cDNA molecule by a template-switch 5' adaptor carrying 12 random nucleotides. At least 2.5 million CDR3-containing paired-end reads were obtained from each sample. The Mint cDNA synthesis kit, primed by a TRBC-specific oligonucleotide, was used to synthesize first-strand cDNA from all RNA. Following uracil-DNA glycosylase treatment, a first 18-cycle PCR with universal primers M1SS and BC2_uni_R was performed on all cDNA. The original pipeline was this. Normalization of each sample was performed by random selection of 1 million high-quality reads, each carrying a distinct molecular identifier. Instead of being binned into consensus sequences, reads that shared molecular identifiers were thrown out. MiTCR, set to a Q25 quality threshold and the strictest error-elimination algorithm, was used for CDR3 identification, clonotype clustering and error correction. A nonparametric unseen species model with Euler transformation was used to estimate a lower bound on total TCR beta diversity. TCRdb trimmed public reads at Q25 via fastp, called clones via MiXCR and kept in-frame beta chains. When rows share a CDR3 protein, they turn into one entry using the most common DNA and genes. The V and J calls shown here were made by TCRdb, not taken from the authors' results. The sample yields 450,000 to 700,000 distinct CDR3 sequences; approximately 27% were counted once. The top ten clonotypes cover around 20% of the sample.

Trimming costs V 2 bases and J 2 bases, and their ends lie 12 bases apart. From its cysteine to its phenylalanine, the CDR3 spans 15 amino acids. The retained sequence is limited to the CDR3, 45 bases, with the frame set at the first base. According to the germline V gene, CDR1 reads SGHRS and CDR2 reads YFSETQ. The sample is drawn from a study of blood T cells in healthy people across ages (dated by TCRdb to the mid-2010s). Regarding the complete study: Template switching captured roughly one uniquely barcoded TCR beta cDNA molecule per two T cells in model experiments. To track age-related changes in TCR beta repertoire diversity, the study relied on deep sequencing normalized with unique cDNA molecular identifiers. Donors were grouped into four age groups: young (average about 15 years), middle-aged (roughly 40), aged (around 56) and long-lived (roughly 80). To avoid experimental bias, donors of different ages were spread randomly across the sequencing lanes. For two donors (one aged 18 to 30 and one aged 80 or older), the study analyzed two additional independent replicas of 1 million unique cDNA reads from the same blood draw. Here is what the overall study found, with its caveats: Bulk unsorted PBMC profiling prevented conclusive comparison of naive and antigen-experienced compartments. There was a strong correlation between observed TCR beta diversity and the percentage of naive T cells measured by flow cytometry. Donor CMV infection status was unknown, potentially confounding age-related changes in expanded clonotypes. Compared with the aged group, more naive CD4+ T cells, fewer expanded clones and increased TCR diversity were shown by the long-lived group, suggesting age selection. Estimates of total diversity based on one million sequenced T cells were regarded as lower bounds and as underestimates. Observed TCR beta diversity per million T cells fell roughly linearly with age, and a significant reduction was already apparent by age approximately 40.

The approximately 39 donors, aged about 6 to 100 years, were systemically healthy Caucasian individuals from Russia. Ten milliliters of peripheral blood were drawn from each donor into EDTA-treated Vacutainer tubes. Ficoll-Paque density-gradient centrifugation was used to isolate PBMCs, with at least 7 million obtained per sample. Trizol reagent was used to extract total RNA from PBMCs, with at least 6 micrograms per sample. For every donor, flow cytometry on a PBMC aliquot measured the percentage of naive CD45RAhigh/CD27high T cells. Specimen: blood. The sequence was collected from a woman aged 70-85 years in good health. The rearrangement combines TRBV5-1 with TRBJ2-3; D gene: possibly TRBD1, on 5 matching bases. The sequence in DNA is TGCGCCAGCAGCTTCGGACAAGCCCCCACAGATACGCAGTATTTT. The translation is CASSFGQAPTDTQYF. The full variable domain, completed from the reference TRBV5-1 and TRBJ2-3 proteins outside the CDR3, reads KAGVTQTPRYLIKTRGQQVTLSCSPISGHRSVSWYQQTPGQGLQFLFEYFSETQRNKGNFPGRFSGRQFSNSRSEMNVSTLELGDSALYLCASSFGQAPTDTQYFGPGTRLTVL.